This T cell receptor beta chain was obtained from a study of molecular identifiers for immune sequencing clone quantification. This clonotype came up a few times. Each CDR3 protein gets one entry after TCRdb re-called the PCR reads with MiXCR. This table holds 300,000 to 400,000 distinct CDR3 sequences, roughly 24% found once. From roughly 20,000 to 1,000,000 sorted cells, naive CD8 libraries were generated with 10%, 30% or 50% RNA. In the sort, naive CD8 T cells were defined as CD8+CD4-CCR7+CD45RA+. This TCR came from a human donor in good health. Some libraries in this study had Jurkat cell RNA spiked in. Sequenced sample: naive CD8+ T cells from blood, with Jurkat cell RNA spiked in. Specified subset: FACS-sorted CD8+CD4-CCR7+CD45RA+ naive T cells.

CDR3 coding DNA: TGTGCCAGCAGTTACACCCCCCTCGGAGACAGGTTGAATCAGCCCCAGCATTTT. This codes for CASSYTPLGDRLNQPQHF. The gene calls are TRBV6-2 or TRBV6-3 and TRBJ1-5, with D possibly TRBD1 on 6 matching bases. The germline V gene has CDR1 MNHEY and CDR2 SVGEGT. CDR3 size: 18 residues. V gave up 2 bases and J gave up 4 bases, with 21 bases separating them.